These 8 T cell receptor beta chains came from one sample sequenced in a study. TCRdb reanalysed the RT-PCR reads using MiXCR and keeps one entry per CDR3 protein. The table lists about 680,000 distinct CDR3 sequences, 14% of them singletons. Source material: memory CD4+ T cells from blood. These receptors all stem from a female donor in good health, serving as a healthy control.

The chain combines TRBV27 with TRBJ1-2; possibly TRBD1 for D (5 bases). Trimming pared 4 bases from V and 6 bases from J, leaving 18 bases between. The CDR3 contains 15 residues. Germline loops: CDR1 MNHEY, CDR2 SMNVEV (reference sequence). The CDR3 nucleotides read TGTGCCAGCAGTTCAACCCCCCTGGAGGGGCATGGCTACACCTTC. Its translation: CASSSTPLEGHGYTF.

The genes are TRBV18 and TRBJ1-2; D remains unclear. The CDR3 runs to 15 residues. The germline V and J ends were trimmed by 3 bases and 6 bases, with 17 bases remaining between them. CDR1 is KGHSH and CDR2 is LQKENI in the germline V gene. CDR3 bases: TGTGCCAGCTCACCGAGGGAACGAGGTGATCATGGCTACACCTTC. Its translation is CASSPRERGDHGYTF.

The chain couples TRBV28 to TRBJ2-2; a weak D match, TRBD1 (6 bases). The V and J ends lost 10 bases and 7 bases respectively, with 19 bases between them. There are 14 residues in the CDR3. CDR1 is MDHEN and CDR2 is SYDVKM in the germline V gene. Written as DNA, the CDR3 is TGTGCCACCCGCAGGGGTGGGCGCGTCGGGGAGCTGTTTTTT. It codes for CATRRGGRVGELFF.

V gene TRBV7-8 combines with J gene TRBJ2-7; 15 bases align to TRBD2. This CDR3 comprises 17 residues. Germline CDR1 is SGHVS and CDR2 is FQNEAQ. V was clipped by 3 bases and J by 0 bases; unmatched bases: 3. The CDR3 DNA sequence: TGTGCCAGCAGCTTCGGACTAGCGGGGGGGAGCTCCTACGAGCAGTACTTC. Translated, it gives CASSFGLAGGSSYEQYF.

The chain links TRBV10-3 to TRBJ2-2; a weak D match, TRBD1 (6 bases). Germline V gives CDR1 ENHRY, CDR2 SYGVKD. V gave up 9 bases and J gave up 11 bases, with 19 bases separating them. The CDR3 runs to 13 residues. The CDR3 sequence: CAIQKGDTEELFF. The CDR3, as DNA: TGTGCCATACAAAAAGGGGACACCGAAGAGCTGTTTTTT.

The rearrangement links TRBV20-1 to TRBJ2-1; possible D gene TRBD2, 7 bases. The CDR3 extends over 12 amino acids. Trimming took 6 bases from V and 12 from J, leaving 18 bases between them. Germline V gene lookup returns CDR1 DFQATT and CDR2 SNEGSKA (reference sequence). The CDR3 protein is CSADKGGPVQFF. CDR3 in DNA: TGCAGTGCGGACAAGGGGGGGCCCGTGCAGTTCTTC.

The J gene is TRBJ1-1, the V gene TRBV12-3 or TRBV12-4, with 8 positions matching TRBD1. This CDR3 contains 15 residues. The junction had 11 bases not matched to a gene; V was cut back by 5 bases and J by 6 bases. The CDR3 sequence is CASSDRGSGISEAFF. CDR3 sequence (DNA): TGTGCCAGCAGTGACAGGGGATCGGGTATTTCTGAAGCTTTCTTT.

This clonotype turned up a few times. The chain employs TRBV2 and TRBJ2-5; TRBD1 agrees at 7 bases. The CDR3 sequence is 14 residues long. Trimming took 4 bases from V and 3 from J; bases not matched to a gene: 5. Germline CDR1 and CDR2: SNHLY and FYNNEI. In DNA form, the CDR3 reads TGTGCCAGCAGTGGCCGGGACAGAAAAGAGACCCAGTACTTC. Amino acids: CASSGRDRKETQYF. The whole variable domain, remainder taken from reference TRBV2 and TRBJ2-5, is EPEVTQTPSHQVTQMGQEVILRCVPISNHLYFYWYRQILGQKVEFLVSFYNNEISEKSEIFDDQFSVERPDGSNFTLKIRSTKLEDSAMYFCASSGRDRKETQYFGPGTRLLVL.